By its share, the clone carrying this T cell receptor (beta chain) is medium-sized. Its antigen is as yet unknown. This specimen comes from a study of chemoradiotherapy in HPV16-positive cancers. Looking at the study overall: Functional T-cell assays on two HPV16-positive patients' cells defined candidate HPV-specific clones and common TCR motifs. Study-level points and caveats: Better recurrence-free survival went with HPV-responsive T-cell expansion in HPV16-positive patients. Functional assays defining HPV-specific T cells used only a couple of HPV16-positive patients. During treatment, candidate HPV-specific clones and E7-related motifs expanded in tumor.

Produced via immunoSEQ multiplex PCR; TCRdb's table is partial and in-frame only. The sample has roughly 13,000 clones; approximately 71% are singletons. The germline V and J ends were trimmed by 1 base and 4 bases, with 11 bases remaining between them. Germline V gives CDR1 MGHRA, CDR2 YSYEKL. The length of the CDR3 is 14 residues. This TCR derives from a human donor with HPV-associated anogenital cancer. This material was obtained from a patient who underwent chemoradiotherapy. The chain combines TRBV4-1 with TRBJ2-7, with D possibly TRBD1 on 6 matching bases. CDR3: CASSQVDSLYEQYF. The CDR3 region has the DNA TGCGCCAGCAGCCAAGTGGACAGCCTTTACGAGCAGTACTTC.